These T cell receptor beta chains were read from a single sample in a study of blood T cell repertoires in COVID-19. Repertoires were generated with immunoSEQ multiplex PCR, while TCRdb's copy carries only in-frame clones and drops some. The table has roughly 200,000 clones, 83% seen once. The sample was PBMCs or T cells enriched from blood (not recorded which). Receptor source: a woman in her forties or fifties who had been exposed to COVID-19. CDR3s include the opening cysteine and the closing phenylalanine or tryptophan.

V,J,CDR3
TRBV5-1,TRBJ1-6,CASSSATESSYNSPLHF
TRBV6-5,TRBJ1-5,CASSYRTGSNQPQHF
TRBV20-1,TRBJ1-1,CSASWPEAFF
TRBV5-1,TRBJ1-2,CASSSSLGLLLGYTF
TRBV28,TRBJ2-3,CASSLIRTSGGQDTQYF
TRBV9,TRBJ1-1,CASSVAGINAEAFF
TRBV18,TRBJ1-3,CASSRPGGEATIYF
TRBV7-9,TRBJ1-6,CASSQSRGVVSPLHF
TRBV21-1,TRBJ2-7,CASTAQGWLYEQYF
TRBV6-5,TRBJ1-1,CASQWGGTNTEAFF
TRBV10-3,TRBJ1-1,CAISDPGASNTEAFF